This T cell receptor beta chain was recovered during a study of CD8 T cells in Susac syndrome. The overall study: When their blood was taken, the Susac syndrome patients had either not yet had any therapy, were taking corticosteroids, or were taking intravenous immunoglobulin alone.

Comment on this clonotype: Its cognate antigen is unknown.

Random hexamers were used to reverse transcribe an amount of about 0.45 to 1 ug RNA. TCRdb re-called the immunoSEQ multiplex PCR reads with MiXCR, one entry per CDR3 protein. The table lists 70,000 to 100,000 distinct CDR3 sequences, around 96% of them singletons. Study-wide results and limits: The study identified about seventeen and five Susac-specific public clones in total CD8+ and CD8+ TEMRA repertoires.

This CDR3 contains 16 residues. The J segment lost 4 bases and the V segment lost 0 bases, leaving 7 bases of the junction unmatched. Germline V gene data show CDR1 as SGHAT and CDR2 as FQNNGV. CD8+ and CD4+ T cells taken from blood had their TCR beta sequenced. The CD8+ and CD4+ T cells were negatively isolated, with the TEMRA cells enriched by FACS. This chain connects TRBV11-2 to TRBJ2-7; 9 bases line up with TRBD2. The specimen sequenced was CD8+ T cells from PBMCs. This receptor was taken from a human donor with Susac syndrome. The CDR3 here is CASSLDGSGGWYEQYF. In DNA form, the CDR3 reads TGTGCCAGCAGCTTAGATGGTAGCGGGGGCTGGTACGAGCAGTACTTC.